The 10 T cell receptor beta chains in this list originate from one sample, sequenced in a study of identical twins. TCRdb redid the calling of the 5' RACE reads with MiXCR, one entry per CDR3 protein. The data contain roughly 710,000 distinct CDR3 sequences, over 5% of them seen just once; the ten biggest clones take up roughly 2%. Sequencing was carried out using naive T cells sorted from blood. These receptors came from a man aged 18 to 29 in good health.

V and J are TRBV7-2 and TRBJ1-5, with D perhaps matching TRBD1 (6 bases). V dropped 5 bases and J dropped 4 bases, with 15 bases sitting between them. From germline, CDR1 is SGHTA and CDR2 FQGNSA. The CDR3 spans 15 residues. The CDR3 region has the DNA TGTGCCAGCAGCCCAGGAGGACAGAAAAATCAGCCCCAGCATTTT. It specifies CASSPGGQKNQPQHF.

Many counts were recorded for this clonotype. The chain recombines TRBV29-1 with TRBJ2-1; D ambiguous. Germline V gene sequence: CDR1 SQVTM, CDR2 ANQGSEA. This CDR3 has 13 residues. Trimming cost V 7 bases and J 6 bases, with 16 bases left between them. The CDR3 is CSAFDPVSNEQFF. The CDR3 DNA sequence: TGCAGCGCGTTCGACCCAGTGAGCAATGAGCAGTTCTTC.

This chain connects TRBV4-2 to TRBJ1-5; 12 bases are a match to TRBD1. Germline V gene lookup returns CDR1 LGHNA and CDR2 YNFKEQ. This CDR3 spans 16 amino acids. V lost 3 bases and J lost 7; bases outside the gene matches: 7. CDR3 nucleotides: TGTGCCAGCAGCCAGGGGGGGACAGGGGGCAGACAGCCCCAGCATTTT. As protein: CASSQGGTGGRQPQHF.

This clonotype has at least ten counts. The chain recombines TRBV20-1 with TRBJ2-2; 7 bases are a match to TRBD1. This CDR3 comprises 15 residues. V shed 8 bases, J shed 0 bases, and the junction held 9 bases outside the gene matches. Germline CDR1 reads DFQATT; CDR2 reads SNEGSKA (reference sequence). The DNA for the CDR3 is TGCAGTTTCAAAACAGGGGATGCGAACACCGGGGAGCTGTTTTTT. It specifies CSFKTGDANTGELFF.

This clonotype was recorded many times. J is TRBJ1-5 and V is TRBV4-1; D is undetermined. Germline assignment: CDR1 MGHRA and CDR2 YSYEKL. The V end lost 4 bases, the J end lost 4 bases, and 11 bases lay between the germline ends. The CDR3 has 14 amino acids. CDR3 bases: TGCGCCAGCAGCCTACTAGCGGAGAATCAGCCCCAGCATTTT. As protein: CASSLLAENQPQHF.

This clonotype came up a few times. This chain joins TRBV12-3 or TRBV12-4 and TRBJ1-1; D gene uncertain. V gave up 7 bases and J gave up 6 bases, with 15 bases separating them. The CDR3 runs 13 residues. CDR3 bases: TGTGCCAGCATGGAAGCCCCTGGCGCTGAAGCTTTCTTT. Protein sequence: CASMEAPGAEAFF.

This clonotype was found many times. V and J are TRBV7-9 and TRBJ2-4; 7 nucleotides agree with TRBD2. The V and J ends lost 5 bases and 1 base, in that order; junction bases with no gene match: 5. CDR1 is SEHNR and CDR2 is FQNEAQ in the germline V gene (reference sequence). The CDR3 spans 15 residues. DNA of the CDR3: TGTGCCAGCAGCGGGAGGGCCTGGGCCAAAAACATTCAGTACTTC. Its translation is CASSGRAWAKNIQYF.

The genes are TRBV6-1 and TRBJ1-2; D is unresolved. This CDR3 is 14 amino acids long. The V end was cut by 8 bases, the J end by 0 bases, with 13 bases between. The V gene's germline CDR1 is MNHNS and CDR2 SASEGT. The CDR3 DNA reads TGTGCCAGCGGCCCGGGAGTTACTAACTATGGCTACACCTTC. Residues: CASGPGVTNYGYTF.

This clonotype has ten or more counts. The J gene is TRBJ2-7, the V gene TRBV12-3 or TRBV12-4; D may correspond to TRBD1 or TRBD2 (5 bases each). The CDR3 totals 13 residues. Trimming removed 1 base from V and 5 bases from J, with 9 bases in between. The CDR3 nucleotides are TGTGCCAGCAGTTTAGGGGGGACGGACGAGCAGTACGTC. Translated, it gives CASSLGGTDEQYV.

This clonotype was found many times. The gene calls are TRBV7-9 and TRBJ2-3; D not resolved. The CDR3 has 14 amino acids. V lost 2 bases and J 4 bases, leaving 10 bases between the germline ends. Germline CDR1 is SEHNR and CDR2 is FQNEAQ (reference sequence). CDR3 region: CASSLTLPPDTQYF. CDR3 nucleotide sequence: TGTGCCAGCAGCTTAACACTGCCACCAGATACGCAGTATTTT.